The rows below give T cell receptor beta chains drawn from one sample of a study of blood T cell repertoires in COVID-19. Assay: immunoSEQ multiplex PCR; the TCRdb copy retains only in-frame clones and omits some. Of about 160,000 clones listed, about 85% were seen once; the top ten hold around 5%. Sequenced input: peripheral blood. The source of these receptors is a woman aged 45-65 years with COVID-19, enrolled during active disease. Both conserved end residues are part of each CDR3. Each record gives: D gene, J gene, V gene, clone size, CDR3 DNA, CDR3 protein. D genes are given only for firm matches. Expanded clones are given a class, and other clones once, few, many or no size at all.

>TRBD1|TRBJ2-4|TRBV6-1|-
TGTGCCAGCAGTGAATCAGGGGGCCGGACGGATATTCAGTACTTC
CASSESGGRTDIQYF
>TRBD1|TRBJ1-6|TRBV19|once
TGTGCCAGTAGTTCCGGGACAGTAAATTCACCCCTCCACTTT
CASSSGTVNSPLHF
>-|TRBJ1-2|TRBV28|-
TGTGCCAGCGGCTGGATGACAGATCCCAATGGCTACACCTTC
CASGWMTDPNGYTF
>-|TRBJ2-2|TRBV7-3|few
TGTGCCAGCAGCCCAGGCTGGGTAAACACCGGGGAGCTGTTTTTT
CASSPGWVNTGELFF
>-|TRBJ1-2|TRBV2|-
TGTGCCAGCAACCGACAGGTTAGGGTTGATGGCTACACCTTC
CASNRQVRVDGYTF
>-|TRBJ2-7|TRBV6-5|once
TGTGCCAGCAGTTACTCCCGGACAGCCTCCTACGAGCAGTACTTC
CASSYSRTASYEQYF
>-|TRBJ1-4|TRBV4-3|-
TGCGCCAGCAGCCAAGATTTTGGGGGCTTGGGGGAAAAACTGTTTTTT
CASSQDFGGLGEKLFF
>-|TRBJ2-1|TRBV5-1|-
TGCGCCAGCAGCTTCGGGACATCAACACCTGAGCAGTTCTTC
CASSFGTSTPEQFF
>TRBD2|TRBJ2-1|TRBV30|-
TGTGCCTGGAGTGTACCGGGACTAGCGGGGGTAAATGAGCAGTTCTTC
CAWSVPGLAGVNEQFF
>-|TRBJ1-2|TRBV7-9|-
TGTGCCAGCAGCTTAGGGGGTCAGGGGCCTAACTATGGCTACACCTTC
CASSLGGQGPNYGYTF
>TRBD1|TRBJ1-5|TRBV29-1|-
TGCAGCGTAACAACAGGGGGGTCCAATCAGCCCCAGCATTTT
CSVTTGGSNQPQHF
>-|TRBJ1-5|TRBV28|-
TGTGCCAGCAGTTTAGGTCAGGTCTACAATCAGCCCCAGCATTTT
CASSLGQVYNQPQHF
>TRBD2|TRBJ2-1|TRBV29-1|-
TGCAGCGTCCTCCTCGGGGAGGGACGTGAGCAGTTCTTC
CSVLLGEGREQFF
>TRBD2|TRBJ2-7|TRBV29-1|-
TGCAGCGTTGAAGCGGGGGGTGAGTACGAGCAGTACTTC
CSVEAGGEYEQYF
>-|TRBJ1-1|TRBV4-2|-
TGTGCCAGCAGCAGGCGGGAGGATTCGAACACTGAAGCTTTCTTT
CASSRREDSNTEAFF
>TRBD2|TRBJ2-7|TRBV5-4|-
TGTGCCAGCAGCCCTCTGGCGGGGGGAACCTACGAGCAGTACTTC
CASSPLAGGTYEQYF
>-|TRBJ2-5|TRBV3-1/TRBV3-2|-
TGTGCCAGCAGCCACGGGACCGCGGGGGAGACCCAGTACTTC
CASSHGTAGETQYF
>TRBD1|TRBJ1-1|TRBV18|-
TGTGCCAGCTCAGAAGACAGGGCTGGAAACACTGAAGCTTTCTTT
CASSEDRAGNTEAFF
>-|TRBJ2-1|TRBV19|once
TGTGCCACCATCGACAGGCCGCTGTCCAATGAGCAGTTCTTC
CATIDRPLSNEQFF
>-|TRBJ2-1|TRBV28|-
TGTGCCAGCAGTTTGGGGGGGCTCTCCTACAATGAGCAGTTCTTC
CASSLGGLSYNEQFF
>-|TRBJ2-7|TRBV6-5|-
TGTGCCAGCAAACATTCACAGGGATACGAGCAGTACTTC
CASKHSQGYEQYF
>TRBD2|TRBJ2-5|TRBV3-1/TRBV3-2|-
TGTGCCAGCAGCCTGCCCCTAGCGGGCCAAGAGACCCAGTACTTC
CASSLPLAGQETQYF
>-|TRBJ1-2|TRBV2|-
TGTGCCAGCAGTGATGGGGGGGCGTATGGCTACACCTTC
CASSDGGAYGYTF
>TRBD2|TRBJ2-3|TRBV7-8|once
TGTGCCAGCAGCGTGCGGACTAGCGGGGGGGCGGATACGCAGTATTTT
CASSVRTSGGADTQYF
>-|TRBJ1-1|TRBV20-1|few
TGCAGTGCTATCCAGAACACTGAAGCTTTCTTT
CSAIQNTEAFF
>-|TRBJ1-6|TRBV7-9|few
TGTGCCAGCAGCCAGGACATTACCAGTTCACCCCTCCACTTT
CASSQDITSSPLHF
>TRBD1|TRBJ1-6|TRBV27|-
TGTGCCAGTCGAGGACAGGGCAATTCACCCCTCCACTTT
CASRGQGNSPLHF
>TRBD2|TRBJ2-1|TRBV7-9|-
TGTGCCAGCAGCGCGGACCAGCGGGGGAATGAGCAGTTCTTC
CASSADQRGNEQFF
>TRBD1|TRBJ1-5|TRBV13|-
TGTGCCAGCAGCTTAGGGCCCAGGGGGCGCCATCAGCCCCAGCATTTT
CASSLGPRGRHQPQHF
>-|TRBJ2-3|TRBV3-1/TRBV3-2|-
TGTGCCAGCAGCGCTATTTCGGATACGCAGTATTTT
CASSAISDTQYF
>-|TRBJ2-5|TRBV28|-
TGTGCCAGCAGTTTAATCGTATGGGGCCCCCAGGAGACCCAGTACTTC
CASSLIVWGPQETQYF
>TRBD2|TRBJ2-7|TRBV28|-
TGTGCCAGCAGTTCCCCTAGCGGGGGGACTCCCTACGAGCAGTACTTC
CASSSPSGGTPYEQYF
>TRBD1|TRBJ1-2|TRBV10-3|-
TGTGCCATCAAGGGGACAGGGGAAGGCTACACCTTC
CAIKGTGEGYTF
>-|TRBJ1-1|TRBV6-5|-
TGTGCCAGCAGCTACGACAGCCTAAACACTGAAGCTTTCTTT
CASSYDSLNTEAFF
>-|TRBJ2-3|TRBV7-3|-
TGTGCCAGCAGCTTAACAACAACAGATACGCAGTATTTT
CASSLTTTDTQYF